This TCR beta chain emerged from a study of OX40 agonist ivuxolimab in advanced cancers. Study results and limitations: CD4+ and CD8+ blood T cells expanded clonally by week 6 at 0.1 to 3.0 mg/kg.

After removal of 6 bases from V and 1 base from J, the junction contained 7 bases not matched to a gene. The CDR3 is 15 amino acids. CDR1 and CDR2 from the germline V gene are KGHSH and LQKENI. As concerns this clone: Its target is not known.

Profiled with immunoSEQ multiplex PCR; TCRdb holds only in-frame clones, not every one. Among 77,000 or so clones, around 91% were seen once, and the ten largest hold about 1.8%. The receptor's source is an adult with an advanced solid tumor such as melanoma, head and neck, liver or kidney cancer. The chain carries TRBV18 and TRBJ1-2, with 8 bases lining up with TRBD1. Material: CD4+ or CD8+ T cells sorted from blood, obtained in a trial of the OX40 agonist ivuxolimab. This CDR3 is CASSLTGELNYGYTF. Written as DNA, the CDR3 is TGTGCCAGCTCGCTGACAGGGGAACTTAACTATGGCTACACCTTC.